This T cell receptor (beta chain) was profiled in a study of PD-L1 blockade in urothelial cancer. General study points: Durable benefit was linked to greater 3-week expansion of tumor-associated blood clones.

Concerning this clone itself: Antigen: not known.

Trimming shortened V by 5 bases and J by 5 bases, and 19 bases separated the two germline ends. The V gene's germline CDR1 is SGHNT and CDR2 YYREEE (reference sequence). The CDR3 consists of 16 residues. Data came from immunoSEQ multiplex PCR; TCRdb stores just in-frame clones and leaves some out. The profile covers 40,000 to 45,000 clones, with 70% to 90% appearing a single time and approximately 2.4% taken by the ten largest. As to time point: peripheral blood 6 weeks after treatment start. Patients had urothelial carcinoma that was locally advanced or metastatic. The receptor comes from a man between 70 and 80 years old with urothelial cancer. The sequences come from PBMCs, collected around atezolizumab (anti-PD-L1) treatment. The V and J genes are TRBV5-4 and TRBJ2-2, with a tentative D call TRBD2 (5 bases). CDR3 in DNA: TGTGCCAGCAGGGTTTCTCTTGGGAGACGGACCGGGGAGCTGTTTTTT. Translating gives CASRVSLGRRTGELFF.